This is a list of T cell receptor beta chains from one sample in a study of OX40 agonist ivuxolimab in advanced cancers. Clones were read by immunoSEQ multiplex PCR, and TCRdb kept only the in-frame ones, dropping some. The table lists some 34,000 clones, about 88% of them singletons. The material was CD4+ or CD8+ T cells sorted from blood, obtained in a trial of the OX40 agonist ivuxolimab. The receptor set was obtained from an adult with an advanced solid tumor such as melanoma, head and neck, liver or kidney cancer. Both conserved end residues are trimmed from each CDR3. Fields, in order: V gene, J gene, CDR3 protein.

TRBV7-9,TRBJ1-2,ASSYRDTEGPNYGYT
TRBV19,TRBJ2-7,ASSTFLGSGEQY
TRBV15,TRBJ1-6,ATSDQNSPLH
TRBV6-5,TRBJ1-2,ASSTDRSGYT
TRBV2,TRBJ2-3,ASKVEGGITDTQY
TRBV6-5,TRBJ1-1,ASSYGGFNTEAF
TRBV2,TRBJ2-1,ASYPLGFDSYNEQF
TRBV30,TRBJ1-5,AWSEGLSGQPQH
TRBV14,TRBJ2-7,ASSQAGASEQY
TRBV23-1,TRBJ2-7,ASSQSPRDSPYEQY
TRBV4-3,TRBJ2-7,ASSQDAGFYEQY
TRBV19,TRBJ2-3,ASSSAGWADTQY
TRBV7-8,TRBJ1-2,ASSLEDSHGYT
TRBV5-5,TRBJ2-1,ASSLWTSTYNEQF
TRBV7-9,TRBJ2-2,ASSYTGELF
TRBV13,TRBJ2-1,ASSSPGVKEF
TRBV6-6,TRBJ2-2,ASSFNTGELF
TRBV7-9,TRBJ2-3,ASSAGLAEQY
TRBV6-5,TRBJ1-4,ASSYQGVGEKLF
TRBV2,TRBJ2-3,ASSTLAGTSTDTQY
TRBV2,TRBJ2-7,ASSEGYTGGYEQY
TRBV7-9,TRBJ2-5,ASSLALETQY
TRBV7-9,TRBJ2-7,ASSLAGKSYEQY
TRBV11-3,TRBJ2-5,ASSPRNGSPKETQY
TRBV7-9,TRBJ2-1,ASSPRTSGISPF
TRBV7-8,TRBJ2-7,ASSKTGGYEQY
TRBV5-4,TRBJ1-2,ASLRHAGKTYGYT
TRBV18,TRBJ1-3,ASSAAGTGTLSSGNTIY
TRBV7-9,TRBJ1-5,ASSLGWGQPQH
TRBV7-8,TRBJ2-5,ASSPGASGPQETQY
TRBV11-2,TRBJ2-2,ASSLPTVDANTGELF
TRBV7-9,TRBJ2-7,ASSLSAGGPYEQY
TRBV6-5,TRBJ2-1,ASSYGSGRPYNEQF
TRBV28,TRBJ2-1,ASSLGLSSYNEQF
TRBV9,TRBJ2-1,ASSHVSRGQNEQF
TRBV19,TRBJ2-7,ASSIGQPHLLYEQY
TRBV7-2,TRBJ2-1,ASSFGQVEQF
TRBV27,TRBJ2-7,ASSLSVSGVYEQY
TRBV4-1,TRBJ2-1,ASSTIAGNEQF
TRBV5-4,TRBJ2-3,ASSSTGAPSTDTQY
TRBV9,TRBJ1-1,ASSAPNTEAF
TRBV6-5,TRBJ2-1,ASSADLYNEQF
TRBV4-1,TRBJ2-6,ASSQEQSSGANVLT
TRBV28,TRBJ2-3,ASSAWTNTQY
TRBV4-1,TRBJ2-1,ASSRVGSYNEQF